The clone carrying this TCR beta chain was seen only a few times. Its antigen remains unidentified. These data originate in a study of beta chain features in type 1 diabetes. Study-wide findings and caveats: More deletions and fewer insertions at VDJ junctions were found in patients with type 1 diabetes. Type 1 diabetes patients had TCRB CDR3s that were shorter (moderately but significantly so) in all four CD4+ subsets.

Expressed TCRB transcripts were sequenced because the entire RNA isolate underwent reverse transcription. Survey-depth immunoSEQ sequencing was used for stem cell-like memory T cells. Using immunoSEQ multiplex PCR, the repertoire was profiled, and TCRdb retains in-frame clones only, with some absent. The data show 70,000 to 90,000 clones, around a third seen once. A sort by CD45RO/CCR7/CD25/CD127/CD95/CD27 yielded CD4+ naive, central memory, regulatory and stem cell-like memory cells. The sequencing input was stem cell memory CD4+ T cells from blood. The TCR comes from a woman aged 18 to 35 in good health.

CDR3 residues: CAIRTTGGSAPEGPYF. The CDR3 coding sequence is TGTGCCATCAGGACCACAGGGGGGTCGGCCCCCGAAGGTCCATATTTT. This chain connects TRBV10-3 to TRBJ1-3; 8 nucleotides agree with TRBD1. Germline loops: CDR1 ENHRY, CDR2 SYGVKD. This CDR3 spans 16 amino acids. The V segment lost 6 bases and the J segment 15 bases; nucleotides outside the gene matches: 22.